Following are 14 T cell receptor beta chains from one sample sequenced in a study of blood T cell repertoires in COVID-19 (TCRdb year 2020). The library was obtained by the immunoSEQ multiplex PCR assay. As stored in TCRdb, this immuneACCESS dataset retains in-frame rearrangements with V and J assigned. A fraction of the clones does not appear; measured against another copy, unresolved V genes explain less than half of the discrepancy, and the remainder lacks a known reason. The sample table contains 150,000 to 190,000 clones; only one count was recorded for 80% to 90% of them. The ten largest clones capture 15% of the sample. Sequenced material: peripheral blood. Receptors originate from a woman between 40 and 50 years old with acute or convalescent COVID-19.

This chain joins TRBV27 and TRBJ2-3; a weak D match, TRBD2 (6 bases). Trimming removed 2 bases at V and 6 bases at J, with 18 bases between. Per germline, CDR1 MNHEY and CDR2 SMNVEV (reference sequence). The CDR3 runs to 16 residues. Here the CDR3 DNA reads TGTGCCAGCAGTTTAAAGGGACTCCTAGTAGGGGATACGCAGTATTTT. It encodes CASSLKGLLVGDTQYF.

The chain links TRBV9 to TRBJ1-2, with TRBD1 matching over 8 bases. The CDR3 is 15 residues long. The trim removed 1 base at V and 6 bases at J, leaving 8 bases unmatched. In germline, CDR1 is SGDLS, CDR2 YYNGEE. The CDR3 here is CASSVSVRTGNGYTF. CDR3 DNA sequence: TGTGCCAGCAGCGTATCGGTCCGGACAGGGAATGGCTACACCTTC.

The chain joins TRBV11-1 to TRBJ2-3; no clear D. V gave up 5 bases and J gave up 5 bases, with 11 bases separating them. The CDR3 consists of 13 residues. The germline V gene has CDR1 SGHAT and CDR2 FQDESV (reference sequence). The CDR3 is CASSPQGGDTQYF. The CDR3 DNA sequence: TGTGCCAGCAGCCCCCAAGGCGGAGATACGCAGTATTTT.

The rearrangement links TRBV3-1 (or the pseudogene TRBV3-2) to TRBJ1-1, with 8 bases fitting TRBD1. J was trimmed by 3 bases and V by 3 bases; bases with no gene match: 9. Looked up from germline, CDR1 is LGHDT and CDR2 is YNNKEL (reference sequence). The CDR3 is made up of 16 amino acids. Here the CDR3 reads CASSQTRTGRDTEAFF. The CDR3 DNA reads as TGTGCCAGCAGCCAGACACGGACAGGGAGGGACACTGAAGCTTTCTTT.

This rearrangement joins TRBV7-9 to TRBJ2-3, with D maybe TRBD2 (6 bases). V lost 5 bases to trimming and J lost 1 base, with 16 bases between them. This CDR3 is built from 16 residues. The germline CDR1 and CDR2 sequences are SEHNR and FQNEAQ (reference sequence). The CDR3 region has the DNA TGTGCCAGCAGCCCCCTTCGCCGCGGGGGCACAGATACGCAGTATTTT. Protein: CASSPLRRGGTDTQYF.

The CDR3 loop is CASSIKLRVSGANVLTF. CDR3 nucleotide sequence: TGTGCCAGTAGTATTAAATTGCGGGTGTCTGGGGCCAACGTCCTGACTTTC. The chain combines TRBV19 with TRBJ2-6; D might be TRBD2 (5 bases). Looked up from germline, CDR1 is LNHDA and CDR2 is SQIVND (reference sequence). The CDR3 is made up of 17 amino acids. Between the trimmed V and J ends, which lost 3 bases and 1 base, there was a span of 13 bases.

The chain is built from TRBV5-1 and TRBJ2-7, with D perhaps TRBD2 (6 bases). CDR1 and CDR2 from the germline V gene are SGHRS and YFSETQ. V lost 2 bases to trimming and J lost 6 bases, with 18 bases between them. This CDR3 comprises 15 residues. This chain's CDR3 is CASSFLGQAGSEQYF. DNA for the CDR3: TGCGCCAGCAGCTTTCTCGGGCAGGCCGGGAGCGAGCAGTACTTC.

This sequence joins TRBV3-1 (or the pseudogene TRBV3-2) and TRBJ2-7, with 10 bases aligning to TRBD2. The CDR3 has 16 residues. The germline V gene encodes CDR1 LGHDT and CDR2 YNNKEL (reference sequence). V lost 0 bases to trimming and J lost 4 bases; unmatched junction nucleotides: 6. The CDR3 DNA is TGTGCCAGCAGCCAAGATTGGCTAGCGGGAGAGTACGAGCAGTACTTC. Encoded protein: CASSQDWLAGEYEQYF.

V usage is TRBV20-1 and J usage is TRBJ1-6; possibly TRBD1 for D (6 bases). There are 13 residues in the CDR3. Trimming left V 6 bases short and J 4 bases short, with 10 bases between. The germline gives CDR1 DFQATT, CDR2 SNEGSKA (reference sequence). The CDR3 DNA reads as TGCAGTGCCAGTACAGGGTATAATTCACCCCTCCACTTT. The encoded protein is CSASTGYNSPLHF.

The V call is TRBV5-6, the J call TRBJ1-3; D perhaps matches TRBD1 (6 bases). Trimming stripped 4 bases from V and 0 bases from J, with 11 bases between. CDR3 length: 15 residues. Germline CDR1 reads SGHDT; CDR2 reads YYEEEE. The CDR3 coding sequence is TGTGCCAGCAGCCTCGGACAGAACTCTGGAAACACCATATATTTT. This encodes CASSLGQNSGNTIYF.

J is TRBJ2-1 and V is TRBV29-1; TRBD2 matches 8 bases. Germline V gene data show CDR1 as SQVTM and CDR2 as ANQGSEA. The CDR3 is made up of 16 amino acids. Germline trimming cut 0 bases from V and 8 bases from J; bases unmatched to any gene: 12. The CDR3 DNA follows: TGCAGCGTTGAAGATCTTCGGAGCGGGAGTATCGATGAGCAGTTCTTC. Amino acid sequence: CSVEDLRSGSIDEQFF.

The chain employs TRBV29-1 and TRBJ2-7; the D is unclear. This CDR3 has 13 residues. Germline V gives CDR1 SQVTM, CDR2 ANQGSEA. The V end was cut by 2 bases, the J end by 7 bases, with 15 bases between. The CDR3 DNA follows: TGCAGCGTTGAAAATCTGCCCGCGTCGGAGCAGTACTTC. This translates into CSVENLPASEQYF.

Concerning this clone itself: The junction departs from the called germline gene at one end, perhaps through a read error. CDR3 DNA sequence: TGTGCCAACAGTATACAGGGTCCTAATGAAAAACTGTTTTTT. It yields the protein CANSIQGPNEKLFF. The chain couples TRBV2 to TRBJ1-4; TRBD1 might be the D (6 bases). This CDR3 spans 14 amino acids. The germline V gene encodes CDR1 SNHLY and CDR2 FYNNEI. Using reference TRBV2 and TRBJ1-4 for the parts outside the CDR3, the full variable domain is EPEVTQTPSHQVTQMGQEVILRCVPISNHLYFYWYRQILGQKVEFLVSFYNNEISEKSEIFDDQFSVERPDGSNFTLKIRSTKLEDSAMYFCANSIQGPNEKLFFGSGTQLSVL.

The rearrangement links TRBV4-1 to TRBJ1-4, with D perhaps matching TRBD1 (6 bases). CDR3 size: 14 residues. The germline V gene has CDR1 MGHRA and CDR2 YSYEKL. Deletions cut 6 bases from V and 4 bases from J, with 12 bases between. The CDR3 region has the DNA TGCGCCAGCAGGAAACAGGGCCGTAATGAAAAACTGTTTTTT. Protein product: CASRKQGRNEKLFF.